This TCR beta chain was captured by sequencing in a study of vaccination and CD4 T cells after COVID-19. Turning to the study itself: Overlapping spike peptides of SARS-CoV-2, HCoV-NL63, HCoV-OC43 and HCoV-229E were used, and cells were stimulated with them. Controls had a CEFX pool, an HIV-1 Nef pool, or no peptide added. General observations from the study: The cohort comprised relatively few convalescent patients, and no early post-infection timepoints were analyzed.

This clonotype was seen a few times. Its antigen is undetermined. V lost 1 base, J lost 8 bases, and 5 bases stayed unmatched. Germline CDR1 reads LNHDA; CDR2 reads SQIVND (reference sequence). This CDR3 spans 14 amino acids. Cultured CD4+ T-cell DNA underwent Oncomine TCR Beta short-read sequencing. Using the QIAamp micro DNA kit, genomic DNA was extracted from the CD4+ T cells that had been cultured. MiXCR, applied by TCRdb to the PCR reads, yields one record per CDR3 protein. The sample lists 6,900 or so distinct CDR3 sequences, roughly a third occurring once. Treatment meaning: approximately nine-day PBMC culture with coronavirus spike peptide pools or control peptides (ViraFEST assay). CD4+ T cells of the unexposed donor were collected before the COVID-19 pandemic (2011-2018). Once peptide pools had expanded antigen-specific T cells, ViraFEST sequenced TCRs.

This TCR came from a human donor in good health. The chain employs TRBV19 and TRBJ2-4; 7 bases are a match to TRBD2. The sample taken for sequencing was CD4+ T cells from blood, cultured in vitro. CDR3 nucleotides: TGTGCCAGTAGTATAGCCAGGGAGGGTGACATTCAGTACTTC. It yields the protein CASSIAREGDIQYF.